This entry concerns a single T cell receptor beta chain. Its antigen is unknown. Expressed TCRB transcripts were sequenced after all isolated RNA was converted to cDNA. Produced via immunoSEQ multiplex PCR; TCRdb's table is partial and in-frame only. The sample lists some 130,000 clones, 9% occurring once. The data originate from a study of beta chain features in type 1 diabetes. General study results and limits: Any HLA effect on TCRB rearrangement was left unresolved by small sub-analyses. All four CD4+ subsets of Type 1 diabetes patients contained TCRB CDR3s that were moderately but significantly shorter. Type 1 diabetes patients had fewer VDJ junction insertions and more deletions.

CD45RO/CCR7/CD25/CD127/CD95/CD27 separated CD4+ naive, central memory, regulatory and stem cell-like memory cells by sorting. Germline assignment: CDR1 ENHRY and CDR2 SYGVKD. The CDR3 length is 17 residues. Trimming at V came to 1 base and at J to 1 base, leaving 9 bases not matched to a gene. This sequence joins TRBV10-3 and TRBJ2-5, with TRBD2 matching 7 bases. The source material was central memory CD4+ T cells from blood. The sequence derives from a man aged 25 to 45 with type 1 diabetes. The CDR3 sequence: CAISEFRGEPTQETQYF. CDR3 DNA sequence: TGTGCCATCAGTGAGTTCCGGGGGGAGCCGACCCAAGAGACCCAGTACTTC.